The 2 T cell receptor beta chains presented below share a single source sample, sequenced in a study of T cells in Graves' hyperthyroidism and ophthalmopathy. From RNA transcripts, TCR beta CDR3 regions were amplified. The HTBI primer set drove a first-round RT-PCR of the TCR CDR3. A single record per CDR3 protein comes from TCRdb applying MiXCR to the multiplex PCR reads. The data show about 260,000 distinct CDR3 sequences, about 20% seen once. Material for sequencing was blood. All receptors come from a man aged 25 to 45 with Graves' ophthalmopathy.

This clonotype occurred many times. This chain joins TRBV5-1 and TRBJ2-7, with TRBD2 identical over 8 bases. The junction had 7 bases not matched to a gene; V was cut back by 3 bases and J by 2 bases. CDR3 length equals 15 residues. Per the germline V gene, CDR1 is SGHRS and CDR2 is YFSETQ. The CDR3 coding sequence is TGCGCCAGCAGCTGGGTAGCTAGCGGGCCCTACGAGCAGTACTTC. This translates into CASSWVASGPYEQYF.

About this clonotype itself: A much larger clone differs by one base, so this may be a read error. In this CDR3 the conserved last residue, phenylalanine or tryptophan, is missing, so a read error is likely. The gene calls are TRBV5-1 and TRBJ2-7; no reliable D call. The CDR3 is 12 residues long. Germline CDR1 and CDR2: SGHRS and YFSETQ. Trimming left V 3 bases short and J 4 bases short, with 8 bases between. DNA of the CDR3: TGCGCCAGCAGCTGGCCTGGGTACGAGCAGTACTAC. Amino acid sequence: CASSWPGYEQYY.